The sequence of this T cell receptor (beta chain) was determined in a study of T cell responses to AZD1222 COVID-19 vaccine. The CDR3 contains 14 residues. V dropped 4 bases and J dropped 5 bases, with 13 bases sitting between them. Germline lookup yields CDR1 SGHRS and CDR2 YFSETQ. The table came from immunoSEQ multiplex PCR; TCRdb's copy has only in-frame clones and leaves some out. The sample lists 180,000 or so clones, more than 80% occurring once. The chain recombines TRBV5-1 with TRBJ2-1; unclear D gene. This sequence originates from an adult who received the MenACWY meningococcal vaccine as a control. Sequencing was performed on peripheral blood, taken 28 days after the second dose of the MenACWY control vaccine. This CDR3 reads CASSGDLTNNEQFF. The DNA for the CDR3 is TGCGCCAGCAGCGGGGATTTAACGAACAATGAGCAGTTCTTC.